This is a list of T cell receptor beta chains from one sample in a study of a mutant IDH1 vaccine in newly diagnosed glioma. No antigen is known for these receptors. Here immunoSEQ multiplex PCR was the method, and the copy in TCRdb shows in-frame clones only, minus some. This table has just under 70,000 clones, around 82% appearing once. The sample was PBMCs, taken from a glioma patient whose treatment included an IDH1 peptide vaccine. These receptors were obtained from a man aged 18-30 years with glioma. Both conserved end residues are part of each CDR3. D genes are given only for firm matches. Size values are once, few and many counts, or a class for expanded clones, and some rows have none.

D gene	J gene	clone size	V gene	CDR3 DNA	CDR3 protein
NA	TRBJ2-7	NA	TRBV28	TGTGCCAGCAGCCACCAGGATGAGCAGTACTTC	CASSHQDEQYF
NA	TRBJ1-1	NA	TRBV5-6	TGTGCCAGCAGCTTGACGGGGGGCACTGAAGCTTTCTTT	CASSLTGGTEAFF
TRBD1	TRBJ1-4	NA	TRBV5-8	TGTGCCAGCAGTTTGAGACTTTGGACAGGGAAACTGTTTTTT	CASSLRLWTGKLFF
NA	TRBJ1-1	few	TRBV14	TGTGCCAGCAGCCCCGGAGTGAACACTGAAGCTTTCTTT	CASSPGVNTEAFF
NA	TRBJ1-5	NA	TRBV18	TGTGCCAGCTCACAAGTCGGGAATAGCAATCAGCCCCAGCATTTT	CASSQVGNSNQPQHF
NA	TRBJ2-4	NA	TRBV5-5	TGTGCCAGCAGCTTCGAACATCAGGGGAGGCCTCAGTACTTC	CASSFEHQGRPQYF
NA	TRBJ1-1	NA	TRBV7-2	TGTGCCAGCAGTCTAGGGTCGGGGCTCGAAGCTTTCTTT	CASSLGSGLEAFF
TRBD1	TRBJ2-5	NA	TRBV6-1	TGTGCCAGCAGTGAGACAGGGGTCCAGGAGACCCAGTACTTC	CASSETGVQETQYF
NA	TRBJ1-4	NA	TRBV19	TGTGCCAGTAGTACCCTCCCGGGTAACTGGAAAGAAAAACTGTTTTTT	CASSTLPGNWKEKLFF
TRBD1	TRBJ1-3	NA	TRBV30	TGTGCCTGGAGTGCGGGGGACAGGGGTGGAAACACCATATATTTT	CAWSAGDRGGNTIYF
TRBD2	TRBJ2-2	NA	TRBV7-3	TGTGCCAGCAGCATAAGGACTAGCGGGGCCACCGGGGAGCTGTTTTTT	CASSIRTSGATGELFF
NA	TRBJ1-2	NA	TRBV6-5	TGTGCCAGCAGTATAGCCTATGGCTACACCTTC	CASSIAYGYTF
NA	TRBJ2-3	NA	TRBV11-1	TGTGCCAGCAGCTTAAGTCGCGGGGCGGGCCCCCCCACAGATACGCAGTATTTT	CASSLSRGAGPPTDTQYF
NA	TRBJ1-5	NA	TRBV7-9	TGTGCCAGCAGCCCGGGCGCAAATCAGCCCCAGCATTTT	CASSPGANQPQHF
NA	TRBJ1-5	NA	TRBV6-6	TGTGCCAGCAGTTACTCGGGGGAGAATCAGCCCCAGCATTTT	CASSYSGENQPQHF
TRBD1	TRBJ2-3	NA	TRBV11-3	TGTGCCAGTGGGACAGCTAGCACAGATACGCAGTATTTT	CASGTASTDTQYF
TRBD2	TRBJ2-3	NA	TRBV7-9	TGTGCCAGCAGCTCGACTAGCGGGAAGGCAGATACGCAGTATTTT	CASSSTSGKADTQYF
NA	TRBJ2-1	NA	TRBV7-2	TGTGCCAGCAGCTTGGGGGAGTTCCCCTACAATGAGCAGTTCTTC	CASSLGEFPYNEQFF
TRBD1	TRBJ2-7	NA	TRBV9	TGTGCCAGCAGCGCGACAGGGGAGGTAAACGAGCAGTACTTC	CASSATGEVNEQYF
NA	TRBJ2-7	NA	TRBV30	TGTGCCTGGAAACAAGCTTACGAGCAGTACTTC	CAWKQAYEQYF
TRBD1	TRBJ1-2	NA	TRBV27	TGTGCCAACCCATATATCACAGGGGGCCATGGCTACACCTTC	CANPYITGGHGYTF
NA	TRBJ1-2	few	TRBV27	TGTGCCAGCAGTCTAGACATAAACAGGGTGGCTAACTATGGCTACACCTTC	CASSLDINRVANYGYTF
NA	TRBJ2-7	once	TRBV30	TGTGCCTGGAGTGTAACAGGGGGGGGCGAGCAGTACTTC	CAWSVTGGGEQYF
NA	TRBJ2-3	NA	TRBV5-4	TGTGCCAGCAGCTTCGCACCCACAGATACGCAGTATTTT	CASSFAPTDTQYF
NA	TRBJ2-1	NA	TRBV19	TGTGCCAGTAGCGTAACTGAGCGTGAGCAGTTCTTC	CASSVTEREQFF
NA	TRBJ1-2	NA	TRBV11-2	TGTGCCAGCAGCTTAACCGGCTCTAACTATGGCTACACCTTC	CASSLTGSNYGYTF
TRBD2	TRBJ2-1	NA	TRBV6-5	TGTGCCAGCAGCAACGGGGGGGATTACAATGAGCAGTTCTTC	CASSNGGDYNEQFF
TRBD1	TRBJ1-2	NA	TRBV29-1	TGCAGCGTTGGGGTGACAGGGCATGGCTACACCTTC	CSVGVTGHGYTF
NA	TRBJ1-2	NA	TRBV7-9	TGTGCCAGCAGCTTACCGGGGATCTATGGCTACACCTTC	CASSLPGIYGYTF